Listed here are 4 T cell receptor beta chains from one sample, sequenced in a study of T-cell reconstitution after alpha-beta-depleted transplantation in children. Preparing the TCRbeta library involved the use of unique molecular identifiers. TCRdb re-analysed the PCR reads in MiXCR, keeping a single row per CDR3 protein. The data show approximately 120,000 distinct CDR3 sequences, about 9.9% seen once. Sequences were derived from PBMCs, mostly from graft donor cells, sampled 180 days after TCRalphabeta/CD19-depleted stem cell transplant. These receptors were collected from a girl under two years old who had a stem cell transplant for combined immunodeficiency, so the T cells may come from the graft donor.

A few counts support this clonotype. This rearrangement joins TRBV5-6 to TRBJ1-6; a possible D gene is TRBD1 (5 bases). The CDR3 is 16 amino acids. V dropped 0 bases and J dropped 7 bases, with 14 bases sitting between them. Germline V gene data show CDR1 as SGHDT and CDR2 as YYEEEE. In nucleotides, the CDR3 is TGTGCCAGCAGCTTGGGATGGTGGGACCGCAATTCACCCCTCCACTTT. Amino acids: CASSLGWWDRNSPLHF.

This clonotype was counted at least ten times. J is TRBJ2-4 and V is TRBV12-3 or TRBV12-4; 7 positions match TRBD2. Trimming at V came to 7 bases and at J to 6 bases, leaving 9 bases not matched to a gene. The CDR3 runs to 14 residues. This CDR3 reads CASTLGGGANIQYF. The DNA of the CDR3 is TGTGCCAGCACCCTGGGGGGAGGGGCAAACATTCAGTACTTC.

This chain uses TRBV27 with TRBJ1-6; a possible D gene is TRBD1 (5 bases). Germline CDR1 and CDR2: MNHEY and SMNVEV (reference sequence). Between the trimmed V and J ends, which lost 0 bases and 0 bases, there was a span of 15 bases. The CDR3 extends over 19 amino acids. The CDR3 spells CASSLSARDGSSYNSPLHF. DNA of the CDR3: TGTGCCAGCAGTTTATCGGCAAGGGACGGGAGCTCCTATAATTCACCCCTCCACTTT.

The rearrangement joins TRBV5-1 to TRBJ2-3; TRBD2 might be the D (7 bases). Germline-derived CDR1 and CDR2 are SGHRS and YFSETQ. Between the trimmed V and J ends, which lost 4 bases and 4 bases, there was a span of 13 bases. The CDR3 is 14 amino acids. In DNA form, the CDR3 reads TGCGCCAGCAGCCCGAGGGGGGGCGCAGATACGCAGTATTTT. Amino acids: CASSPRGGADTQYF.